Below, 5 T cell receptor beta chains from the same sample are listed, as sequenced in a study of blood T cells in healthy people across ages. A second roughly 6 to 12 cycle PCR used barcoded and J-beta primers. TCRdb passed the 5' RACE reads through MiXCR, listing each CDR3 protein once. Counted here are roughly 1.9 million distinct CDR3 sequences, roughly two fifths occurring once; the ten biggest clones make up about 23%. The specimen sequenced was blood. The receptor set was obtained from a human donor in good health.

On this clonotype: Compared with germline, one end of the junction differs, possibly owing to a read error. The chain joins TRBV29-1 to TRBJ2-3; 9 bases line up with TRBD2. This CDR3 spans 13 amino acids. Germline V lookup: CDR1 SQVTM, CDR2 ANQGSEA. CDR3 protein: CSDKAGGTETQYF. CDR3 coding DNA: TGCAGCGACAAAGCGGGGGGCACAGAGACGCAGTATTTT.

The chain has TRBV29-1 and TRBJ1-1; a weak D match, TRBD1 (5 bases). Trimming pared 2 bases from V and 4 bases from J, leaving 17 bases between. CDR3 length equals 15 residues. Germline V gene sequence: CDR1 SQVTM, CDR2 ANQGSEA. The CDR3 region has the DNA TGCAGCGTTGAAACCAGGAGAGGGGTGGTCACTGAAGCTTTCTTT. Protein: CSVETRRGVVTEAFF.

This clonotype was counted at least ten times. The V and J genes are TRBV12-3 or TRBV12-4 and TRBJ1-2, with TRBD1 matching 7 bases. The CDR3 extends over 15 amino acids. V trimming: 5 bases; J trimming: 5 bases; junction bases outside the gene matches: 11. The CDR3 protein is CASSTTGAPIYGYTF. The CDR3 nucleotides are TGTGCCAGCAGTACTACAGGGGCACCGATTTATGGCTACACCTTC.

The chain couples TRBV4-2 to TRBJ1-2; no clear D gene. V was clipped by 1 base and J by 4 bases, with 13 bases between them. The germline gives CDR1 LGHNA, CDR2 YNFKEQ. This CDR3 region has 15 residues. In DNA form, the CDR3 reads TGTGCCAGCAGCCAAGGAATCACCGGAGGCTATGGCTACACCTTC. Translated: CASSQGITGGYGYTF.

This clonotype came up a few times. The chain joins TRBV21-1 to TRBJ2-5; the table assigns TRBD1, which was not confirmed against the DNA. TRBV21-1 is labeled a pseudogene. This CDR3 spans 13 amino acids. CDR3 amino acids: CASSTYRVREQYF. Written as DNA, the CDR3 is TGTGCCAGCAGCACCTACAGGGTAAGAGAGCAGTACTTC.